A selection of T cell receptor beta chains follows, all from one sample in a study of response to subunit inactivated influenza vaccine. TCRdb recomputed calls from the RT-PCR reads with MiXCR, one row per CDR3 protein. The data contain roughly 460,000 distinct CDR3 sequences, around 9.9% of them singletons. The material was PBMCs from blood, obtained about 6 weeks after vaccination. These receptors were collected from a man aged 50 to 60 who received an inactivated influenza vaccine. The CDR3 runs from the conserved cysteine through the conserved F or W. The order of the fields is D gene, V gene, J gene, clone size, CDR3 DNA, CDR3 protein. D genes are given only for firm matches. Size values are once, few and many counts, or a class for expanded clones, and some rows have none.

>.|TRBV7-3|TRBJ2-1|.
TGTGCCAGCAGCTTAACCCTAGCCAGCAATGAGCAGTTCTTC
CASSLTLASNEQFF
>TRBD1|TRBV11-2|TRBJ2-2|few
TGTGCCAGCAGCTTAGATAGCCAGGGGGTTAACGGGGAGCTGTTTTTT
CASSLDSQGVNGELFF
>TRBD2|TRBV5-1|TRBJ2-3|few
TGCGCCAGCAGCAAGGGACTAGCGGGGGGACGCACAGATACGCAGTATTTT
CASSKGLAGGRTDTQYF
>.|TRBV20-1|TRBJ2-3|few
TGCAGTGCTAGAGGAGTGGGCCCAATCACAGATACGCAGTATTTT
CSARGVGPITDTQYF
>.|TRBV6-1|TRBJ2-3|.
TGTGCCAGCAGTGAAGGACTCCCGGCGGATACGCAGTATTTT
CASSEGLPADTQYF
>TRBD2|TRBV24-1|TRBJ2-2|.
TGTACCACCAGTGATGGGACTAGCGGGAGAATCGGGGAGCTGTTTTTT
CTTSDGTSGRIGELFF
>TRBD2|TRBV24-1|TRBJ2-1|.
TGTGCCACCAGTGATCCCAAAGGAGGACTAGCGACACACAATGAGCAGTTCTTC
CATSDPKGGLATHNEQFF
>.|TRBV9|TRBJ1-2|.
TGTGCCAGCAGCGTAGCCTTGGGGGGTAGTTATGGCTACACCTTC
CASSVALGGSYGYTF
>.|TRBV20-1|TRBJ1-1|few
TGCAGTGCTAGACGTGCCACACAGGGAGGAGTAGGCACTGAAGCTTTCTTT
CSARRATQGGVGTEAFF
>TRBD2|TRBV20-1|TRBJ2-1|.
TGCAGTGCTAGATTTTGGGTACTAGCGGAAAATTGGAGTGAGCAGTTCTTC
CSARFWVLAENWSEQFF
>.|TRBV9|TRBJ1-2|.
TGTGCCAGCAGCCCGACCCGGGCGGAGAACTATGGCTACACCTTC
CASSPTRAENYGYTF
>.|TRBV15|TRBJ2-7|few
TGTGCCACCAGCAGGGTAATAGGGCGTGAGGGCGAGCAGTACTTC
CATSRVIGREGEQYF
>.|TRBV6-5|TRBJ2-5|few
TGTGCCAGCAGTTACTCCGCAGGGAAAGAGACCCAGTACTTC
CASSYSAGKETQYF
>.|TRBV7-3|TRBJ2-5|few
TGTGCCAGCAGCATGGGACGGCAAGAGACCCAGTACTTC
CASSMGRQETQYF